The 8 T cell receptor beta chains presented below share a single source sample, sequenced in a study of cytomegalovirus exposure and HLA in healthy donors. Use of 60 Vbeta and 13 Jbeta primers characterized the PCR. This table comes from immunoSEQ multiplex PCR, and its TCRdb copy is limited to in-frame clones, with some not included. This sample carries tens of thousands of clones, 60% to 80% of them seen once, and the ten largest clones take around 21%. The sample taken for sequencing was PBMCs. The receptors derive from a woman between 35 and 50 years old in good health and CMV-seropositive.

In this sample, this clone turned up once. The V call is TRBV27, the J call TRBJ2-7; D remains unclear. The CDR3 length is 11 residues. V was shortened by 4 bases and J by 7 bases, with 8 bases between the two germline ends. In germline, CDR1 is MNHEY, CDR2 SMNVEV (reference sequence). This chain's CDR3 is CASSSTGEQYF. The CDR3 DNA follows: TGTGCCAGCAGTTCAACCGGGGAGCAGTACTTC.

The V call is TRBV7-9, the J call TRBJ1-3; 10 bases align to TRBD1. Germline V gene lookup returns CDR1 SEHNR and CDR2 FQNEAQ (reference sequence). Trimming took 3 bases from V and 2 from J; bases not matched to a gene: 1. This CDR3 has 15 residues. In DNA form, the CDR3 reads TGTGCCAGCAGCTTGACAGGGGGCACTGGAAACACCATATATTTT. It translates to CASSLTGGTGNTIYF.

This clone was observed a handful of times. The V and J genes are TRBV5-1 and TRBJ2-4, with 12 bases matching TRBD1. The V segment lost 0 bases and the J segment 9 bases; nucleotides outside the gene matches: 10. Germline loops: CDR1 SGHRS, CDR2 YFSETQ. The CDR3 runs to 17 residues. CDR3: CASSLDVGTGGGGIQYF. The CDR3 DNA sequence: TGCGCCAGCAGCTTGGATGTCGGGACAGGGGGCGGAGGCATTCAGTACTTC.

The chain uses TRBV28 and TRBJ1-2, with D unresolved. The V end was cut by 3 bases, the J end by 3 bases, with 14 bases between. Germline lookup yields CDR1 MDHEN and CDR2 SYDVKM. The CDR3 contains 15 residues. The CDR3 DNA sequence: TGTGCCAGCAGTTTCGGAGCAGCCGGCGACTATGGCTACACCTTC. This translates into CASSFGAAGDYGYTF.

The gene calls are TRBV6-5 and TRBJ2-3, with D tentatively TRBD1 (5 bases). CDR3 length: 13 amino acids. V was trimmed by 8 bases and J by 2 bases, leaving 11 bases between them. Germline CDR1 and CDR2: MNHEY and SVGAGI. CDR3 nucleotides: TGTGCCAGCCGTAGACAGTCCACAGATACGCAGTATTTT. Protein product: CASRRQSTDTQYF.

CDR3 sequence reads: CASSLYDGAYEQYF. In DNA form, the CDR3 reads TGTGCCAGCAGTTTATATGACGGAGCCTACGAGCAGTACTTC. This chain links TRBV27 with TRBJ2-7, with D uncertain. This CDR3 comprises 14 residues. Germline CDR1 MNHEY, CDR2 SMNVEV (reference sequence). Deletions cut 1 base from V and 2 bases from J, with 9 bases between.

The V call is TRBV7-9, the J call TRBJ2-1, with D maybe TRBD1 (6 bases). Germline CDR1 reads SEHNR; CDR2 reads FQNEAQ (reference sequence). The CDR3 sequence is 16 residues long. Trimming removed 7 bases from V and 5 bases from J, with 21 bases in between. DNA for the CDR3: TGTGCCAGCACCTCAAACAGGGAGAGTAGAAACAATGAGCAGTTCTTC. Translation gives CASTSNRESRNNEQFF.

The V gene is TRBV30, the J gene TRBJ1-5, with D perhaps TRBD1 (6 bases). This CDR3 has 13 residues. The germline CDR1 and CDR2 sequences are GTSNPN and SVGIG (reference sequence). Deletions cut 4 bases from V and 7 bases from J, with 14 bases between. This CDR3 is CAWTGAGGQPQHF. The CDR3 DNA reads TGTGCCTGGACAGGGGCGGGGGGCCAGCCCCAGCATTTT. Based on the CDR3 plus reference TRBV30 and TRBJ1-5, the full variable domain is SQTIHQWPATLVQPVGSPLSLECTVEGTSNPNLYWYRQAAGRGLQLLFYSVGIGQISSEVPQNLSASRPQDRQFILSSKKLLLSDSGFYLCAWTGAGGQPQHFGDGTRLSIL.